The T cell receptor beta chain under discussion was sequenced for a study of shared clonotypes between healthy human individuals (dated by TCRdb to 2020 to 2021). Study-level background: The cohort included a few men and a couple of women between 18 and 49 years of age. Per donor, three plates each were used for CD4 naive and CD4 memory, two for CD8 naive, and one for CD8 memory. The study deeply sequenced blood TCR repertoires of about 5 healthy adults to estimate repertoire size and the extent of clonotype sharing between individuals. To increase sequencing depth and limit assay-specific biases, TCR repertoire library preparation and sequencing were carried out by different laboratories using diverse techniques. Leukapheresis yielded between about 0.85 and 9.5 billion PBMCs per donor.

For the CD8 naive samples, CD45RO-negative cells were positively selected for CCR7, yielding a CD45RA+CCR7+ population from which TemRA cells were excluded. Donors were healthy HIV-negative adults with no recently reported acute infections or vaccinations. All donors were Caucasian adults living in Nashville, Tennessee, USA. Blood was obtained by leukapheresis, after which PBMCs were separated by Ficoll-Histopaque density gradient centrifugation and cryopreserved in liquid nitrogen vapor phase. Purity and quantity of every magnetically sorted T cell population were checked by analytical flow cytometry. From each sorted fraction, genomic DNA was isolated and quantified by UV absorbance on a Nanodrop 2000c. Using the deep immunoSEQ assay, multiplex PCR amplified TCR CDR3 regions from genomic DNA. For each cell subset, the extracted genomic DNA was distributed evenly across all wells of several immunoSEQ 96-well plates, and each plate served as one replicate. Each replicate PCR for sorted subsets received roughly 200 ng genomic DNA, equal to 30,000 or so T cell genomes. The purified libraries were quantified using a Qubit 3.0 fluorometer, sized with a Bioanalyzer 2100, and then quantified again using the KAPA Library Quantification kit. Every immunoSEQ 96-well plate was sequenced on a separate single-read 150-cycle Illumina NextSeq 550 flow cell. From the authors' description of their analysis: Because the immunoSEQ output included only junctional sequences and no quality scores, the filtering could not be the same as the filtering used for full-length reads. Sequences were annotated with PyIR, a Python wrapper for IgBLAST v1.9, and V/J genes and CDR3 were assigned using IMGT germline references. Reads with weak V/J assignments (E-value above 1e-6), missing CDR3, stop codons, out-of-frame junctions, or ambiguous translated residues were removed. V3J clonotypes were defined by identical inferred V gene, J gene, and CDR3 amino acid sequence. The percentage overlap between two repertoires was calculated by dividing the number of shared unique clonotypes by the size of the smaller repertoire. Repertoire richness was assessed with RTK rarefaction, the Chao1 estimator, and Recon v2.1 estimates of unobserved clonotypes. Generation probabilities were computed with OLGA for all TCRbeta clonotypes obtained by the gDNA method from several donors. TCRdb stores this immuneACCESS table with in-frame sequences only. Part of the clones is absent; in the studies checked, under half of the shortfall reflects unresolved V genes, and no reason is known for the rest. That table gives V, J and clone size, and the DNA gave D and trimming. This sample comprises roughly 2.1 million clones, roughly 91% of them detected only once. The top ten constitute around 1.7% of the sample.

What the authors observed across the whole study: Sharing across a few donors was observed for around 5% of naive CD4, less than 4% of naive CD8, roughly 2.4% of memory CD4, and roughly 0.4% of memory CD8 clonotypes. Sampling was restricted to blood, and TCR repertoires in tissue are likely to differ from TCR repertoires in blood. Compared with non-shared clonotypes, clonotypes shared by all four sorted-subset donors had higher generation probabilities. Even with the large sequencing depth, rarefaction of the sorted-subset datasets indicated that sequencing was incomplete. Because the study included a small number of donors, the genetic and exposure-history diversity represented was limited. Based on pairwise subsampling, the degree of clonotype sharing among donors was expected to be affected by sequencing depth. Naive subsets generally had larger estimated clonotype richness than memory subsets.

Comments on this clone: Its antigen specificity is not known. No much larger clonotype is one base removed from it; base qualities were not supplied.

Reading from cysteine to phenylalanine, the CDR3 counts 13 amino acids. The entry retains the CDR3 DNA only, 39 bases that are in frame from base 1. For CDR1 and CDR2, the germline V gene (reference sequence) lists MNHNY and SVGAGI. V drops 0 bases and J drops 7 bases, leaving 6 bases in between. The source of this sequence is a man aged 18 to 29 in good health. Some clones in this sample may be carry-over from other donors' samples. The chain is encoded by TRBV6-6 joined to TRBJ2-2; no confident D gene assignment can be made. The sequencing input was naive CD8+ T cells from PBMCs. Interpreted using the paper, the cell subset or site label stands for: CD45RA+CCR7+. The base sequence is TGTGCCAGCAGTTACTCTCGTTTCGGGGAGCTGTTTTTT. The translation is CASSYSRFGELFF.